These 31 T cell receptor beta chains originate from one sample sequenced in a study of OX40 agonist ivuxolimab in advanced cancers. Only in-frame clones appear in the TCRdb table, and some are missing; sequencing was by immunoSEQ multiplex PCR. In the table there are some 45,000 clones, almost 80% of which are singletons. Sequences were derived from CD4+ or CD8+ T cells sorted from blood, sampled in a trial of the OX40 agonist ivuxolimab. The receptors were sampled from an adult with an advanced solid tumor such as melanoma, head and neck, liver or kidney cancer.

This chain uses TRBV11-2 with TRBJ1-4, with 8 positions matching TRBD1. CDR3 length equals 17 residues. V lost 0 bases and J lost 10; bases outside the gene matches: 13. Germline V gives CDR1 SGHAT, CDR2 FQNNGV. The CDR3 spells CASSLEWQGARNRKLFF. Here the CDR3 DNA reads TGTGCCAGCAGCTTAGAGTGGCAGGGGGCGCGTAATCGAAAACTGTTTTTT. Together with reference TRBV11-2 and TRBJ1-4, the CDR3 gives the full variable domain: EAGVAQSPRYKIIEKRQSVAFWCNPISGHATLYWYQQILGQGPKLLIQFQNNGVVDDSQLPKDRFSAERLKGVDSTLKIQPAKLEDSAVYLCASSLEWQGARNRKLFFGSGTQLSVL.

The chain has TRBV18 and TRBJ2-3; the D is unclear. V was trimmed by 3 bases and J by 4 bases, leaving 14 bases between them. Germline V gene sequence: CDR1 KGHSH, CDR2 LQKENI. There are 15 residues in the CDR3. CDR3 in amino acids: CASSPPSSGSDTQYF. In DNA form, the CDR3 reads TGTGCCAGCTCACCCCCGTCGAGTGGTTCAGATACGCAGTATTTT.

This clone is a singleton in its sample. V usage is TRBV7-8 and J usage is TRBJ1-3; D is unresolved. The CDR3 spans 15 residues. Germline V gene lookup returns CDR1 SGHVS and CDR2 FQNEAQ. V was shortened by 5 bases and J by 0 bases, with 11 bases between the two germline ends. Written as DNA, the CDR3 is TGTGCCAGCAGCCACATGCGAATCTCTGGAAACACCATATATTTT. Its translation is CASSHMRISGNTIYF. Based on the CDR3 plus reference TRBV7-8 and TRBJ1-3, the full variable domain is GAGVSQSPRYKVAKRGQDVALRCDPISGHVSLFWYQQALGQGPEFLTYFQNEAQLDKSGLPSDRFFAERPEGSVSTLKIQRTQQEDSAVYLCASSHMRISGNTIYFGEGSWLTVV.

This rearrangement joins TRBV10-3 to TRBJ2-7; 8 nucleotides agree with TRBD1. Germline lookup yields CDR1 ENHRY and CDR2 SYGVKD. This CDR3 comprises 15 residues. Trimming took 6 bases from V and 1 from J; bases not matched to a gene: 8. The CDR3 coding sequence is TGTGCCATCAGGTTGGACAGGGAATATTCCTACGAGCAGTACTTC. It specifies CAIRLDREYSYEQYF.

This chain joins TRBV30 and TRBJ1-4; D gene uncertain. The V gene lost 1 base and the J gene lost 5 bases, with 8 bases spanning the gap. This CDR3 spans 13 amino acids. Germline CDR1 and CDR2: GTSNPN and SVGIG (reference sequence). CDR3 sequence: CAWSGAVNEKLFF. The CDR3 nucleotides read TGTGCCTGGAGTGGAGCGGTAAATGAAAAACTGTTTTTT.

The chain links TRBV4-3 to TRBJ1-6, with D perhaps matching TRBD1 (6 bases). This CDR3 has 15 residues. CDR1 is LGHNA, CDR2 YSLEER, per germline. V was trimmed by 2 bases and J by 9 bases, leaving 14 bases between them. The CDR3 reads CASSQNQGHGSPLHF. In DNA, the CDR3 is TGCGCCAGCAGCCAAAACCAGGGGCATGGTTCACCCCTCCACTTT.

The V call is TRBV5-4, the J call TRBJ2-1; 8 bases agree with TRBD1. The CDR3 is 15 amino acids. The V segment lost 5 bases and the J segment 1 base; nucleotides outside the gene matches: 5. The germline V gene has CDR1 SGHNT and CDR2 YYREEE (reference sequence). The CDR3 spells CASSFRTGSYNEQFF. In nucleotides, the CDR3 is TGTGCCAGCAGTTTCCGGACAGGGTCCTACAATGAGCAGTTCTTC.

The chain couples TRBV23-1 to TRBJ2-2; D is ambiguous. TRBV23-1 is recorded as an ORF, its role being uncertain. The CDR3 sequence is 12 residues long. Trimming took off 6 bases at V and 6 bases at J, with 8 bases between the two ends. The CDR3 nucleotides are TGCGCCAGCAGCGCGACGGCCGGGGAGCTGTTTTTT. Translation: CASSATAGELFF.

The rearrangement links TRBV7-9 to TRBJ1-5; D gene unclear. Germline CDR1 SEHNR, CDR2 FQNEAQ (reference sequence). The ends were cut back, 5 bases at V and 0 bases at J, with 5 bases in the middle. The CDR3 spans 13 residues. The CDR3 DNA sequence: TGTGCCAGCAGCCCTAATAGCAATCAGCCCCAGCATTTT. It is translated as CASSPNSNQPQHF.

V gene TRBV6-1 combines with J gene TRBJ1-3; D is unclear. The germline CDR1 and CDR2 sequences are MNHNS and SASEGT. This CDR3 has 15 amino acids. The V gene lost 4 bases and the J gene lost 0 bases, with 10 bases spanning the gap. The CDR3 region has the DNA TGTGCCAGCAGTGCAACAGATTCCTCTGGAAACACCATATATTTT. Residues: CASSATDSSGNTIYF.

The V and J genes are TRBV6-9 and TRBJ1-5, with D maybe TRBD1 (5 bases). Deletions cut 4 bases from V and 2 bases from J, with 12 bases between. Germline values: CDR1 MNHGY, CDR2 SVAAGI. The CDR3 extends over 15 amino acids. The CDR3 nucleotides read TGTGCCAGCAGTTCAGGGATTAGGGGCAATCAGCCCCAGCATTTT. It translates to CASSSGIRGNQPQHF.

This clone has only a few counts. The rearrangement joins TRBV7-8 to TRBJ1-5; tentatively, D is TRBD1 (5 bases). The CDR3 totals 14 residues. V was pared by 5 bases and J by 6 bases, with 14 bases between. CDR1 is SGHVS, CDR2 FQNEAQ, per germline. The CDR3 spells CASSPRGRVQPQHF. The CDR3 DNA sequence: TGTGCCAGCAGCCCCCGTGGCAGGGTTCAGCCCCAGCATTTT.

This sequence joins TRBV7-2 and TRBJ2-5; weak D call: TRBD2 (5 bases). CDR1 SGHTA and CDR2 FQGNSA come from the germline V gene. The CDR3 contains 14 residues. Trimming stripped 3 bases from V and 2 bases from J, with 10 bases between. The CDR3 DNA reads as TGTGCCAGCAGCTTGACTGGAGGTCAAGAGACCCAGTACTTC. It yields the protein CASSLTGGQETQYF. Filled out from reference TRBV7-2 and TRBJ2-5, the complete variable domain reads GAGVSQSPSNKVTEKGKDVELRCDPISGHTALYWYRQSLGQGLEFLIYFQGNSAPDKSGLPSDRFSAERTGGSVSTLTIQRTQQEDSAVYLCASSLTGGQETQYFGPGTRLLVL.

Only one count was recorded for this clone. The rearrangement joins TRBV7-9 to TRBJ2-3; the D gene could be TRBD1 or TRBD2 (5 bases each). Trimming took 0 bases from V and 5 from J, leaving 6 bases between them. CDR1 is SEHNR, CDR2 FQNEAQ, per germline (reference sequence). This CDR3 region has 13 residues. In nucleotides, the CDR3 is TGTGCCAGCAGCTTAGCGGGGGAAGATACGCAGTATTTT. Protein product: CASSLAGEDTQYF. The full variable domain, with the rest looked up from reference TRBV7-9 and TRBJ2-3, is DTGVSQNPRHKITKRGQNVTFRCDPISEHNRLYWYRQTLGQGPEFLTYFQNEAQLEKSRLLSDRFSAERPKGSFSTLEIQRTEQGDSAMYLCASSLAGEDTQYFGPGTRLTVL.

The gene calls are TRBV19 and TRBJ2-7, with TRBD1 matching over 11 bases. From germline, CDR1 is LNHDA and CDR2 SQIVND (reference sequence). The CDR3 loop spans 18 amino acids. V shed 5 bases and J 1 base; nucleotides not matched to a gene: 13. The CDR3 DNA follows: TGTGCCAGTAGTGACTTACCGGGACAGGGGGTAAAGTCCTACGAGCAGTACTTC. This sequence encodes CASSDLPGQGVKSYEQYF.

The chain is built from TRBV29-1 and TRBJ1-1; the match to TRBD1 covers 8 bases. The germline gives CDR1 SQVTM, CDR2 ANQGSEA. The CDR3 sequence is 13 residues long. The V and J ends lost 5 bases and 7 bases, in that order; junction bases with no gene match: 9. CDR3 sequence: CSVQQGGSGEAFF. In nucleotides, the CDR3 is TGCAGCGTTCAACAGGGGGGTAGCGGTGAAGCTTTCTTT.

The genes are TRBV15 and TRBJ2-2; 7 positions match TRBD2. Germline V gives CDR1 LNHNV, CDR2 YYDKDF (reference sequence). V was clipped by 1 base and J by 1 base; unmatched bases: 6. The CDR3 runs to 17 residues. The CDR3 sequence is CATSRVTTSRNTGELFF. The CDR3 DNA is TGTGCCACCAGCAGAGTAACGACTAGCAGGAACACCGGGGAGCTGTTTTTT.

The chain recombines TRBV7-2 with TRBJ2-2; TRBD2 aligns across 7 bases. V shed 3 bases, J shed 4 bases, and the junction held 2 bases outside the gene matches. CDR3 length: 14 residues. Germline CDR1 and CDR2: SGHTA and FQGNSA. CDR3 DNA sequence: TGTGCCAGCAGCTTGTGGGAGGGCACCGGGGAGCTGTTTTTT. Residues: CASSLWEGTGELFF.

The V gene is TRBV5-1, the J gene TRBJ1-2; TRBD1 aligns across 7 bases. Germline V CDR1 and CDR2: SGHRS, YFSETQ. The CDR3 has 16 residues. J lost 5 bases, V lost 3 bases, and 13 bases had no gene match. The CDR3 bases are TGCGCCAGCAGCTGGGCGGGGCAGGGGGTAAATTATGGCTACACCTTC. Residues: CASSWAGQGVNYGYTF.

The chain joins TRBV6-1 to TRBJ2-7; D is perhaps TRBD2 (6 bases). The germline gives CDR1 MNHNS, CDR2 SASEGT. The CDR3 is made up of 14 amino acids. The V end lost 7 bases, the J end lost 4 bases, and 17 bases lay between the germline ends. CDR3 in amino acids: CASMEGLVRYEQYF. The CDR3 DNA reads as TGTGCCAGCATGGAGGGGCTAGTAAGGTACGAGCAGTACTTC.

This rearrangement joins TRBV29-1 to TRBJ2-5; no firm D call. The DNA matches TRBJ2-7 better at its end, which makes the J call doubtful. The CDR3 totals 13 residues. Germline V lookup: CDR1 SQVTM, CDR2 ANQGSEA. Here the CDR3 DNA reads TGCAGCGTTGAAGAAGTTGCGACCTACGAGCAGTACTTC. Its translation: CSVEEVATYEQYF.

The chain uses TRBV30 and TRBJ2-5; TRBD2 matches at 8 bases. Per the germline V gene, CDR1 is GTSNPN and CDR2 is SVGIG (reference sequence). The CDR3 spans 15 residues. V gave up 2 bases and J gave up 5 bases; unmatched junction bases: 10. The CDR3 region has the DNA TGTGCCTGGAGTCGGGGCAGCGGGAGTTTCGAGACCCAGTACTTC. Translated, it gives CAWSRGSGSFETQYF.

This chain connects TRBV6-6 to TRBJ1-1; D unresolved. V was pared by 5 bases and J by 1 base, with 11 bases between. Germline V gene lookup returns CDR1 MNHNY and CDR2 SVGAGI (reference sequence). The CDR3 has 14 residues. The CDR3 DNA reads as TGTGCCAGCAGTCTGACACCGGGGAACACTGAAGCTTTCTTT. It specifies CASSLTPGNTEAFF.

This rearrangement joins TRBV7-9 to TRBJ2-3, with D hard to call. Trimming took off 1 base at V and 7 bases at J, with 9 bases between the two ends. The CDR3 consists of 13 residues. The germline V gene has CDR1 SEHNR and CDR2 FQNEAQ (reference sequence). CDR3 amino acids: CASSLEAANTQYF. As DNA, the CDR3 is TGTGCCAGCAGCTTAGAAGCAGCCAATACGCAGTATTTT.

The V and J genes are TRBV27 and TRBJ1-2; D is unclear. CDR1 MNHEY and CDR2 SMNVEV come from the germline V gene (reference sequence). Trimming took off 7 bases at V and 4 bases at J, with 13 bases between the two ends. This CDR3 region has 13 residues. CDR3 region: CASTSRAAYGYTF. Written as DNA, the CDR3 is TGTGCCAGCACATCGCGGGCTGCCTATGGCTACACCTTC.

The chain recombines TRBV7-2 with TRBJ2-1; 7 bases align to TRBD2. V gave up 3 bases and J gave up 5 bases; unmatched junction bases: 7. This CDR3 spans 15 amino acids. Looked up from germline, CDR1 is SGHTA and CDR2 is FQGNSA. CDR3 sequence (DNA): TGTGCCAGCAGCTTTGGCGGGAGCCCCCACAATGAGCAGTTCTTC. It codes for CASSFGGSPHNEQFF.

This sequence joins TRBV18 and TRBJ2-2, with 8 bases identical to TRBD1. The CDR3 runs to 16 residues. V gave up 0 bases and J gave up 6 bases; unmatched junction bases: 6. CDR1 and CDR2 from the germline V gene are KGHSH and LQKENI. As DNA, the CDR3 is TGTGCCAGCTCACCACCCCGGACAGGGCTTTCCGGGGAGCTGTTTTTT. The encoded protein is CASSPPRTGLSGELFF.

The rearrangement uses TRBV30 and TRBJ1-5; unclear D gene. Between the trimmed V and J ends, which lost 4 bases and 1 base, there was a span of 8 bases. The V gene's germline CDR1 is GTSNPN and CDR2 SVGIG (reference sequence). The CDR3 is 13 amino acids. The CDR3 loop is CAWTGRSNQPQHF. The CDR3 DNA is TGTGCCTGGACGGGCAGGAGCAATCAGCCCCAGCATTTT.

This chain links TRBV6-1 with TRBJ2-5, with 9 bases fitting TRBD1. CDR3 size: 13 residues. Looked up from germline, CDR1 is MNHNS and CDR2 is SASEGT. J lost 5 bases, V lost 5 bases, and 3 bases had no gene match. CDR3 DNA: TGTGCCAGCAGTCACAGGGGGCTCGAGACCCAGTACTTC. Encoded protein: CASSHRGLETQYF.

The count of this clone is one. The V call is TRBV7-9, the J call TRBJ2-3; D remains unclear. Trimming pared 5 bases from V and 2 bases from J, leaving 5 bases between. Germline CDR1 and CDR2: SEHNR and FQNEAQ (reference sequence). The length of the CDR3 is 12 residues. The DNA of the CDR3 is TGTGCCAGCAGCCAAACCACAGATACGCAGTATTTT. Residues: CASSQTTDTQYF.

The chain couples TRBV7-2 to TRBJ2-2; no firm D call. With 5 bases removed from V and 7 bases from J, the gap between germline ends came to 11 bases. Germline loops: CDR1 SGHTA, CDR2 FQGNSA. This CDR3 region has 13 residues. CDR3 in amino acids: CASSPEGRGELFF. CDR3 coding DNA: TGTGCCAGCAGCCCAGAAGGCCGCGGGGAGCTGTTTTTT. The full variable domain, its missing parts supplied by reference TRBV7-2 and TRBJ2-2, is GAGVSQSPSNKVTEKGKDVELRCDPISGHTALYWYRQSLGQGLEFLIYFQGNSAPDKSGLPSDRFSAERTGGSVSTLTIQRTQQEDSAVYLCASSPEGRGELFFGEGSRLTVL.